The 10 T cell receptor delta chains given below trace back to one sample, sequenced in a study of γδ T cells in repeated Plasmodium falciparum infection. Gammadelta T cells were flow-sorted from PBMC into Vgamma9/Vdelta2+ and Vdelta2-negative populations for bulk analysis. TCRdb reanalysed the multiplex PCR reads with CATT. Of under 60,000 delta-chain clones listed, around 1.6% are singletons. The specimen was gamma-delta T cells from blood. These receptors were taken from a pool of human donors (malaria-infected and uninfected, not separated).

This clone has a count of ten or more. The rearrangement joins TRDV2 to TRDJ1, with D possibly TRDD3 on 5 matching bases. The J gene was not available in TCRdb and was assigned here by matching the DNA to germline segments. This CDR3 has 15 amino acids. Trimming removed 0 bases from V and 4 bases from J, with 14 bases in between. The V gene's germline CDR1 is GEAIGNYY and CDR2 EKD. The chain's CDR3 is CACDTVGGGDDKLIF. The CDR3 DNA sequence: TGTGCCTGTGACACCGTCGGGGGCGGGGACGATAAACTCATCTTT.

Of note for this clone: This likely traces to a read error, being one base from a far larger clone. This same CDR3 is encoded by further DNA sequences in the sample. The V call is TRDV1, the J call TRDJ2, with 10 bases fitting TRDD3. With V trimmed by 4 bases and J by 0 bases, 17 bases remained unmatched. Germline V gene sequence: CDR1 TSWWSYY, CDR2 QGS. This CDR3 is 21 amino acids long. The CDR3 protein is CALGVSSYWGIQTSLTAQLFF. The CDR3 DNA follows: TGTGCTCTTGGGGTCTCCTCGTACTGGGGGATCCAAACTTCTTTGACAGCACAACTCTTCTTT.

The genes are TRDV1 and TRDJ1; a possible D gene is TRDD3 (6 bases). Matching the DNA to germline supplied the J gene, which TCRdb does not give. CDR1 and CDR2 (germline): TSWWSYY, QGS. The CDR3 is 15 residues long. Deletions cut 1 base from V and 3 bases from J, with 12 bases between. CDR3 DNA sequence: TGTGCTCTTGGGGAACCGCCTTGGGGATCCGATAAACTCATCTTT. Translated: CALGEPPWGSDKLIF.

A note on this clone: This likely came from a read error, as a far larger clone is one base away. The chain recombines TRDV1 with TRDJ1; 9 positions match TRDD2. The J gene, absent from TCRdb, was called here by matching the DNA to germline. Germline assignment: CDR1 TSWWSYY and CDR2 QGS. With 1 base clipped from V and 0 bases from J, the junction kept 48 bases outside the gene matches. The CDR3 is 31 amino acids. The CDR3: CALGEHRGLPPSYLHPYRPLLVRGYTDKLIF. CDR3 DNA sequence: TGTGCTCTTGGGGAACATCGTGGCCTCCCTCCTTCCTACCTCCACCCTTACCGACCCCTTTTGGTGAGGGGGTACACCGATAAACTCATCTTT.

Of note for this clone: TCRdb assigns this DNA the protein of a much larger clone, which departs from its translation at residue 16; this likely reflects a read error, and the protein shown comes from translating the DNA. V is TRDV1 and J is TRDJ1, with a tentative D call TRDD2 (5 bases). The J gene is absent in TCRdb and was assigned here via DNA matching to germline. From germline, CDR1 is TSWWSYY and CDR2 QGS. V dropped 5 bases and J dropped 3 bases, with 34 bases sitting between them. The CDR3 contains 21 residues. CDR3 protein: CALGPPLLRLSPVAHADKLIF. CDR3 DNA sequence: TGTGCTCTTGGGCCCCCGCTCCTTCGTCTATCCCCGGTGGCCCACGCCGATAAACTCATCTTT.

This clone was seen many times. TCRdb records a much larger clone's protein for this DNA, with a difference at residue 18 that likely arises from a read error; the protein given is the translation of the DNA. With the J gene uncalled, the V gene is TRDV2; TRDD3 is the table's D call, not checked against the DNA. CDR1 and CDR2 (germline): GEAIGNYY, EKD. This CDR3 is built from 21 residues. In DNA, the CDR3 is TGTGCCTGTGACACCGACAACTGGGGGATACGCGTCTTACCAATCACACCCACTCGGATCTTT. Protein: CACDTDNWGIRVLPITPTRIF.

Comment on this clone: A far larger clone is one base from this, pointing to a likely read error. No J gene was named, though the V gene is TRDV1; the tabulated D call, TRDD3, remains unverified against the DNA. The CDR3 runs 17 residues. Germline assignment: CDR1 TSWWSYY and CDR2 QGS. For the CDR3, the DNA is TGTGCTCTTGGGGAACCACATTTTCCGGGATACACCGATAAGCTCATCTTT. As protein: CALGEPHFPGYTDKLIF.

Concerning this clone itself: This likely reflects a read error, since a far larger clone is one base away. Different DNA sequences within this sample yield the same CDR3. The chain is built from TRDV1 and TRDJ1, with 7 bases matching TRDD3. CDR1 and CDR2 (germline): TSWWSYY, QGS. V shed 4 bases and J 5 bases; nucleotides not matched to a gene: 22. The CDR3 has 19 amino acids. The CDR3 DNA is TGTGCTCTTGGGGTCCATGTAGGGGGTGGGGGACCCGGTAGGGATAAACTCATCTTT. As protein: CALGVHVGGGGPGRDKLIF.

This clone was picked up a small number of times. A far larger clone is just one base off, so this is likely a read error. This CDR3 is also generated by other DNA sequences in the sample. The chain carries TRDV1 and TRDJ1, with 12 bases matching TRDD3. The germline V gene encodes CDR1 TSWWSYY and CDR2 QGS. The CDR3 loop spans 20 amino acids. As DNA, the CDR3 is TGTGCCCTTGGGGAACTTACCCCTACTGGGGGATACAAGGCCACCGATAAACTCATCTTT. Residues: CALGELTPTGGYKATDKLIF.

Of note for this clone: TCRdb lists the protein of a much larger clone for this DNA, which differs at residue 12, so this is likely a read error; the protein given here is translated from the DNA itself. The J gene is TRDJ1, the V gene TRDV2, with D maybe TRDD3 (5 bases). No J segment appears in TCRdb, so it was assigned here by matching the sequence to germline. Germline CDR1 is GEAIGNYY and CDR2 is EKD. Trimming removed 3 bases from V and 3 bases from J, with 22 bases in between. CDR3 size: 17 residues. This CDR3 reads CACDSLQAGGHADKLIF. The CDR3 DNA sequence: TGTGCCTGTGACTCCCTGCAAGCGGGGGGGCACGCCGATAAACTCATCTTT.